The 8 T cell receptor beta chains listed next were all sequenced from one sample in a study of blood T cell repertoires in COVID-19. Generated by immunoSEQ multiplex PCR, the TCRdb table keeps only in-frame clones and is missing some. The sample shows roughly 410,000 clones, approximately 87% of them seen only once. Sequenced: peripheral blood. The receptors stem from a woman in her sixties or seventies with COVID-19, enrolled during active disease.

This clone was seen a single time. This chain connects TRBV27 to TRBJ2-7, with 7 bases aligning to TRBD1. With V trimmed by 6 bases and J by 6 bases, 11 bases remained unmatched. The germline CDR1 and CDR2 sequences are MNHEY and SMNVEV (reference sequence). The CDR3 has 14 residues. The CDR3 sequence is CASRKTGKFSEQYF. As DNA, the CDR3 is TGTGCCAGCAGGAAGACAGGGAAGTTCTCCGAGCAGTACTTC.

The V call is TRBV11-3, the J call TRBJ1-1, with TRBD1 identical over 12 bases. Unmatched junction bases numbered 16, after V lost 0 bases and J lost 5 bases. Germline CDR1 is SGHNT and CDR2 is YENEEA. CDR3 length: 20 amino acids. The CDR3, as DNA: TGTGCCAGCAGCTTAGATGGAGCGTGGGACAGGGGGCGCGCAGGGACTGAAGCTTTCTTT. Amino acid sequence: CASSLDGAWDRGRAGTEAFF.

This sequence joins TRBV7-9 and TRBJ2-1; 12 bases map to TRBD2. The CDR3 loop spans 16 amino acids. Germline CDR1 and CDR2: SEHNR and FQNEAQ (reference sequence). Trimming removed 6 bases from V and 1 base from J; junction bases left unmatched: 4. CDR3 DNA: TGTGCCAGCAGTTTGACTAGCGGGGGATCCTACAATGAGCAGTTCTTC. It encodes CASSLTSGGSYNEQFF.

The chain joins TRBV18 to TRBJ1-5; D call uncertain. Between the trimmed V and J ends, which lost 2 bases and 8 bases, there was a span of 13 bases. Germline CDR1 is KGHSH and CDR2 is LQKENI. This CDR3 comprises 14 residues. The CDR3 is CASSPVSGIEPQHF. Written as DNA, the CDR3 is TGTGCCAGCTCACCAGTGTCAGGCATTGAGCCCCAGCATTTT.

J is TRBJ1-3 and V is TRBV7-9; D unresolved. Trimming shortened V by 1 base and J by 0 bases, and 4 bases separated the two germline ends. CDR1 SEHNR and CDR2 FQNEAQ come from the germline V gene (reference sequence). The CDR3 consists of 14 residues. DNA of the CDR3: TGTGCCAGCAGCTTAGTTCTCTCTGGAAACACCATATATTTT. It is translated as CASSLVLSGNTIYF.

The V gene is TRBV19, the J gene TRBJ1-5; 9 bases fit TRBD1. Germline V gives CDR1 LNHDA, CDR2 SQIVND (reference sequence). The V gene end was trimmed by 6 bases and the J gene end by 6 bases; junction bases not matched to a gene: 9. CDR3 length equals 15 residues. CDR3 amino acids: CASRPGTGLSQPQHF. CDR3 coding DNA: TGTGCCAGTAGACCCGGGACAGGGTTGAGTCAGCCCCAGCATTTT.

There are a few counts of this clone. The J gene is TRBJ1-5, the V gene TRBV5-6; unclear D gene. Germline V gene lookup returns CDR1 SGHDT and CDR2 YYEEEE. V lost 4 bases and J 0 bases, leaving 8 bases between the germline ends. The length of the CDR3 is 14 residues. Here the CDR3 reads CASSVALSNQPQHF. CDR3 nucleotide sequence: TGTGCCAGCAGCGTGGCCCTTAGCAATCAGCCCCAGCATTTT. The variable domain in full, completed from reference TRBV5-6 and TRBJ1-5, reads DAGVTQSPTHLIKTRGQQVTLRCSPKSGHDTVSWYQQALGQGPQFIFQYYEEEERQRGNFPDRFSGHQFPNYSSELNVNALLLGDSALYLCASSVALSNQPQHFGDGTRLSIL.

This chain links TRBV18 with TRBJ1-1; D remains ambiguous. The germline V gene has CDR1 KGHSH and CDR2 LQKENI. CDR3 size: 14 residues. V was trimmed by 4 bases and J by 3 bases, leaving 12 bases between them. CDR3 protein: CASSLRVPDTEAFF. In DNA form, the CDR3 reads TGTGCCAGCTCACTCCGCGTCCCGGACACTGAAGCTTTCTTT.